A single TCR beta chain is shown here with its context. Antigen: not known. Assay used: immunoSEQ multiplex PCR; TCRdb lists only in-frame clones, some missing. The sample has about 1 million clones; 60% to 80% are singletons. The V end was cut by 5 bases, the J end by 4 bases, with 14 bases between. The CDR3 length is 14 residues. Germline loops: CDR1 SGHAT, CDR2 FQNNGV. The sample comes from a study of shared clonotypes between healthy human individuals. Study conclusions and caveats: Naive CD4 clonotypes overlapped across several donors at roughly 5.1%. Generally, naive subsets (rather than memory subsets) showed larger estimated richness. Relative to clonotypes present in all four donors, those not shared had lower generation probabilities.

Every donor was a Caucasian adult from Nashville, Tennessee. This receptor was identified in a man younger than 35 in good health. This chain uses TRBV11-2 with TRBJ1-2; possibly TRBD1 for D (5 bases). Material for sequencing was memory CD4+ T cells sorted from blood. Subset specified: CD45RA-negative fraction. This CDR3 reads CASSQYRTSYGYTF. The CDR3 coding sequence is TGTGCCAGCAGCCAATACAGGACGAGCTATGGCTACACCTTC.